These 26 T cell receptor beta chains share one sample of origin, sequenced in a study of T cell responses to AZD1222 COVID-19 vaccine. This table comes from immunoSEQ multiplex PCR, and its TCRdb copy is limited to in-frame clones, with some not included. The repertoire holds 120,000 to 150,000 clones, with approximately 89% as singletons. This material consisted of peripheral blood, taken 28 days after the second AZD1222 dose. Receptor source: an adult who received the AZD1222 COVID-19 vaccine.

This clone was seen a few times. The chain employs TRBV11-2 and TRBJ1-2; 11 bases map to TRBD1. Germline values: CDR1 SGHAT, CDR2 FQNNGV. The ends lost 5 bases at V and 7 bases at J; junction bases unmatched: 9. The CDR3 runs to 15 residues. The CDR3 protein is CASSPTDRGLGGYTF. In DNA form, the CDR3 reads TGTGCCAGCAGCCCCACGGACAGGGGGCTCGGTGGCTACACCTTC.

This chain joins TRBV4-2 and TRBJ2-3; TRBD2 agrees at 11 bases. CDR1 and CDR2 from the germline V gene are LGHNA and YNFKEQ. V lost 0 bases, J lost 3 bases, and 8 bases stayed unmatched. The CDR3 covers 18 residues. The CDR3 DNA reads TGTGCCAGCAGCCAAGATCCCCAACTAGCGGGAGTGACAGATACGCAGTATTTT. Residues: CASSQDPQLAGVTDTQYF.

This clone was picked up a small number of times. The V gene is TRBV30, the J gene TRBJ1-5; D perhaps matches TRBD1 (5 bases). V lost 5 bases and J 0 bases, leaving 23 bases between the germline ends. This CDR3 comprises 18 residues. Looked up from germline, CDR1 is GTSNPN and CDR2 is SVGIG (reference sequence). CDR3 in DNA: TGTGCCTGGGCGGCCCACGGTGGTGGGGCTAATAGCAATCAGCCCCAGCATTTT. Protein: CAWAAHGGGANSNQPQHF.

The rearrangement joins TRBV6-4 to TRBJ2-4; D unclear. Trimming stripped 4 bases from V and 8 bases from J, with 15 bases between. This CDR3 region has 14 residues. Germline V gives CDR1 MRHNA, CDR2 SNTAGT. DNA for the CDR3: TGTGCCAGCAGTGTGACTGGCGTTTCCGACATTCAGTACTTC. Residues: CASSVTGVSDIQYF.

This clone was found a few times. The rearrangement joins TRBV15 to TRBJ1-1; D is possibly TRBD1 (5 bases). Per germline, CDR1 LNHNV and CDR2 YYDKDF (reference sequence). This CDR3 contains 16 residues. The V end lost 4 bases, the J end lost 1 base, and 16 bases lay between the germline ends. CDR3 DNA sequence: TGTGCCACCAGCACCCATATAGGGCAGGGGAACACTGAAGCTTTCTTT. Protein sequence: CATSTHIGQGNTEAFF. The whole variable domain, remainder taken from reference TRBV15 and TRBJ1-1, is DAMVIQNPRYQVTQFGKPVTLSCSQTLNHNVMYWYQQKSSQAPKLLFHYYDKDFNNEADTPDNFQSRRPNTSFCFLDIRSPGLGDTAMYLCATSTHIGQGNTEAFFGQGTRLTVV.

This CDR3 reads CASGPGGAGGNTIYF. CDR3 sequence (DNA): TGTGCTAGTGGCCCGGGCGGGGCGGGAGGAAACACCATATATTTT. The chain couples TRBV12-5 to TRBJ1-3; D is possibly TRBD1 (5 bases). The V end was cut by 6 bases, the J end by 4 bases, with 16 bases between. CDR1 LGHNT and CDR2 FRNRAP come from the germline V gene. The CDR3 spans 15 residues. The full variable domain, completed using reference TRBV12-5 and TRBJ1-3, is DARVTQTPRHKVTEMGQEVTMRCQPILGHNTVFWYRQTMMQGLELLAYFRNRAPLDDSGMPKDRFSAEMPDATLATLKIQPSEPRDSAVYFCASGPGGAGGNTIYFGEGSWLTVV.

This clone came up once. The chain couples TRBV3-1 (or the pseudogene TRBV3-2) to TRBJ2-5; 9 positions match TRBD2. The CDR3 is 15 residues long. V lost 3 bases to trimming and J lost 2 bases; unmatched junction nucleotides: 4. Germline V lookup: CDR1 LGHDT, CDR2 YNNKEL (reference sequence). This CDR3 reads CASSQASGIQETQYF. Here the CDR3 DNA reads TGTGCCAGCAGCCAGGCTAGCGGGATTCAAGAGACCCAGTACTTC.

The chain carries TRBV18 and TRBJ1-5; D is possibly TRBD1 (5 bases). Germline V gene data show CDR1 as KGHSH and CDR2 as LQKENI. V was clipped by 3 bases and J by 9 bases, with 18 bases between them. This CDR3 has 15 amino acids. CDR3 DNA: TGTGCCAGCTCACCCGAGTCCGGGGCTCGAGGGCCCCAGCATTTT. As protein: CASSPESGARGPQHF.

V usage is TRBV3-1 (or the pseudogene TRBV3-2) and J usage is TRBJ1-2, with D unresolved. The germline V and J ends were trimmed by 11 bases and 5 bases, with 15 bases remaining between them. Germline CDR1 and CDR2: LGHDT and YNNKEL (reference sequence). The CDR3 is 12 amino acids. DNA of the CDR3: TGTGCCGCGTCACAGAGTGAATATGGCTACACCTTC. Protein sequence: CAASQSEYGYTF.

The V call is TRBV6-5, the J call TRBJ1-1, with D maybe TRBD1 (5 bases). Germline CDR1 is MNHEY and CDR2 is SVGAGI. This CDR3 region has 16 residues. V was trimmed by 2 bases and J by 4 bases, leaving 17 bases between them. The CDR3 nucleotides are TGTGCCAGCAGTTACAGGGGCTACGGATGGGTCACTGAAGCTTTCTTT. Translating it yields CASSYRGYGWVTEAFF.

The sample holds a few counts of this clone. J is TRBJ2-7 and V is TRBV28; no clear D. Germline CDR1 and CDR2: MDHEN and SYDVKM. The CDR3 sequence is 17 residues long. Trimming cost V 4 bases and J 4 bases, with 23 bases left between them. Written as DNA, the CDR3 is TGTGCCAGCAGTTGCCCTAGTTGCACTATACCTCGATACGAGCAGTACTTC. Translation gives CASSCPSCTIPRYEQYF. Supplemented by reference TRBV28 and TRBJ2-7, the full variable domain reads DVKVTQSSRYLVKRTGEKVFLECVQDMDHENMFWYRQDPGLGLRLIYFSYDVKMKEKGDIPEGYSVSREKKERFSLILESASTNQTSMYLCASSCPSCTIPRYEQYFGPGTRLTVT.

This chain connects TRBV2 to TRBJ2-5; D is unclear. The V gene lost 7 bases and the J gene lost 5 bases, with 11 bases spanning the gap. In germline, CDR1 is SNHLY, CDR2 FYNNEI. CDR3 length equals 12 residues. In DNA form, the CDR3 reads TGTGCCAGCACTGATCTGCGGGAGACCCAGTACTTC. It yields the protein CASTDLRETQYF.

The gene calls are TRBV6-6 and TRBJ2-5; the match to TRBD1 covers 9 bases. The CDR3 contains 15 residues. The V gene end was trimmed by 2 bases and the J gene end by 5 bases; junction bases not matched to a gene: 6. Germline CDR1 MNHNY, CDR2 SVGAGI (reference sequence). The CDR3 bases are TGTGCCAGCAGTTACCCACAGGGGGCGGTCGAGACCCAGTACTTC. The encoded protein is CASSYPQGAVETQYF.

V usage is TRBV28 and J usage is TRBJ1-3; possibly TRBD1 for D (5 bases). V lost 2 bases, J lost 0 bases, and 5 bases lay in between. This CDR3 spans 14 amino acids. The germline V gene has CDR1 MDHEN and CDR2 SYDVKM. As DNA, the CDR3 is TGTGCCAGCAGTTTAGGGACCTCTGGAAACACCATATATTTT. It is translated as CASSLGTSGNTIYF.

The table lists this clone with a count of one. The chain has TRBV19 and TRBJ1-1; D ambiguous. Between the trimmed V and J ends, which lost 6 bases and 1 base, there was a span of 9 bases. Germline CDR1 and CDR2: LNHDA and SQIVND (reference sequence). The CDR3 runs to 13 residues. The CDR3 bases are TGTGCCAGTAGGGGTCCTTCGAACACTGAAGCTTTCTTT. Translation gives CASRGPSNTEAFF.

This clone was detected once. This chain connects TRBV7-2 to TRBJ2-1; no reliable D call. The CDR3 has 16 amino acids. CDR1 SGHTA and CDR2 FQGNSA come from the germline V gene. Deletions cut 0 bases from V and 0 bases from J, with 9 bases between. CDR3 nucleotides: TGTGCCAGCAGCTTAGCGGCGCCGGCCTCCTACAATGAGCAGTTCTTC. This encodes CASSLAAPASYNEQFF.

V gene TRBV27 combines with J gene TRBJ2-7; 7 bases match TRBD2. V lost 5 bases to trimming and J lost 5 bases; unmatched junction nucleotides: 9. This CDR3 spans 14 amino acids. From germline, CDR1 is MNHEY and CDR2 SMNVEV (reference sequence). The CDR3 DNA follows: TGTGCCAGCAGTCCGCTCGGACGGGGGGACGAGCAGTACTTC. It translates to CASSPLGRGDEQYF.

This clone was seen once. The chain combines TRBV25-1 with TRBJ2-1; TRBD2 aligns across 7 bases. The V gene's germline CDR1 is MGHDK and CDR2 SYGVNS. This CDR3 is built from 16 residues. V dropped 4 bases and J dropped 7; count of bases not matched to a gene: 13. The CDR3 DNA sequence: TGTGCCAGCAGTGCGACTATGGCGGGAGTTCGAAATGAGCAGTTCTTC. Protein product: CASSATMAGVRNEQFF. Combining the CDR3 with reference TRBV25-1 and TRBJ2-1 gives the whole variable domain EADIYQTPRYLVIGTGKKITLECSQTMGHDKMYWYQQDPGMELHLIHYSYGVNSTEKGDLSSESTVSRIRTEHFPLTLESARPSHTSQYLCASSATMAGVRNEQFFGPGTRLTVL.

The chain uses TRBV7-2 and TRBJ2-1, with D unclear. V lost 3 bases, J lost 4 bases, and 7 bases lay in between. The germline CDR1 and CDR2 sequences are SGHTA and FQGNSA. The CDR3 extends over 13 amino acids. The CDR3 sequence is CASSFTVYNEQFF. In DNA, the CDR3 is TGTGCCAGCAGCTTTACGGTTTACAATGAGCAGTTCTTC. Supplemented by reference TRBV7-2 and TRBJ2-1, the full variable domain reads GAGVSQSPSNKVTEKGKDVELRCDPISGHTALYWYRQSLGQGLEFLIYFQGNSAPDKSGLPSDRFSAERTGGSVSTLTIQRTQQEDSAVYLCASSFTVYNEQFFGPGTRLTVL.

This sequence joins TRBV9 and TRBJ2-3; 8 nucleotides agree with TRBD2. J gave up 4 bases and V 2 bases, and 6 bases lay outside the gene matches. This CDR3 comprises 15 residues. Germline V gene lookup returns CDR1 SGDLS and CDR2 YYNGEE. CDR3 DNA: TGTGCCAGCAGCGTTGAAGCGGGAGCGTCAGATACGCAGTATTTT. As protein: CASSVEAGASDTQYF.

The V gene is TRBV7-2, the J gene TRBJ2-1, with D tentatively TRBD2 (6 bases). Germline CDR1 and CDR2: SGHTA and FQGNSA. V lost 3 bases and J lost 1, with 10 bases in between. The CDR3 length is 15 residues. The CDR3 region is CASSFFSGSYNEQFF. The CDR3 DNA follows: TGTGCCAGCAGCTTCTTTAGCGGTTCCTACAATGAGCAGTTCTTC.

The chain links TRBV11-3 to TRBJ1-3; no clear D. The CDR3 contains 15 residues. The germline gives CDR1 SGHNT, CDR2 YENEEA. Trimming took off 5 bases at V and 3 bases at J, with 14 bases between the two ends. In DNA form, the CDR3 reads TGTGCCAGCAGCGGTAGGGTCGGCTATGGAAACACCATATATTTT. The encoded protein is CASSGRVGYGNTIYF.

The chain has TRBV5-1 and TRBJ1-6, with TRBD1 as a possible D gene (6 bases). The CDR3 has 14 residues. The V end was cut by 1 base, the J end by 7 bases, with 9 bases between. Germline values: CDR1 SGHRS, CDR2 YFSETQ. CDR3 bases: TGCGCCAGCAGCTTGAACAGGGACAATTCACCCCTCCACTTT. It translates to CASSLNRDNSPLHF.

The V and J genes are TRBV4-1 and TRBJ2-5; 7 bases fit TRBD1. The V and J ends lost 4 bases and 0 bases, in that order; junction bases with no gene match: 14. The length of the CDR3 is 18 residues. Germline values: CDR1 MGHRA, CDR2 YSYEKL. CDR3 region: CASSPYFPGQTYQETQYF. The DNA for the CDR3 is TGCGCCAGCAGCCCCTATTTTCCGGGACAGACGTACCAAGAGACCCAGTACTTC.

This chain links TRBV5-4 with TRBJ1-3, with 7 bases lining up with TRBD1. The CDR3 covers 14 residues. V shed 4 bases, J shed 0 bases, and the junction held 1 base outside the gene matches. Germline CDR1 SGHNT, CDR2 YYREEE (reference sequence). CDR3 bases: TGTGCCAGCAGCGGGGACAGCTCTGGAAACACCATATATTTT. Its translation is CASSGDSSGNTIYF.

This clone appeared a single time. CDR3 nucleotide sequence: TGTGCCAGCAGTTACTCGGGACTAGCGAGGGAGACCCAGTACTTC. It specifies CASSYSGLARETQYF. The rearrangement links TRBV6-5 to TRBJ2-5; 10 bases match TRBD2. The germline V gene has CDR1 MNHEY and CDR2 SVGAGI. CDR3 length: 15 residues. V gave up 0 bases and J gave up 5 bases; unmatched junction bases: 3.